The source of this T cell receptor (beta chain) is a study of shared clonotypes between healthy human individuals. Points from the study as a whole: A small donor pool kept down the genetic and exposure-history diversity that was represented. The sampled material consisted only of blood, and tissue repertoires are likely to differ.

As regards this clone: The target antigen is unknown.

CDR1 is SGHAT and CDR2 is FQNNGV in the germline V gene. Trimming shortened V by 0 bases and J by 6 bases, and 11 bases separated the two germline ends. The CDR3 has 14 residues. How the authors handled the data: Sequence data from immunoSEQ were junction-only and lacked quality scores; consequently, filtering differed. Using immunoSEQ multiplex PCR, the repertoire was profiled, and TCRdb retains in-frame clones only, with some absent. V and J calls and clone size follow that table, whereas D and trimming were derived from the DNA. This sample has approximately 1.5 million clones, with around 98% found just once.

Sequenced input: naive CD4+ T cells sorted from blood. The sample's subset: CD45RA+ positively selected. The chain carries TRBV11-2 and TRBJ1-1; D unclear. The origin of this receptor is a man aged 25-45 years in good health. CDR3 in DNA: TGTGCCAGCAGCTTAGAGGGAGGAAGGCCTGAAGCTTTCTTT. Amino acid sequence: CASSLEGGRPEAFF.